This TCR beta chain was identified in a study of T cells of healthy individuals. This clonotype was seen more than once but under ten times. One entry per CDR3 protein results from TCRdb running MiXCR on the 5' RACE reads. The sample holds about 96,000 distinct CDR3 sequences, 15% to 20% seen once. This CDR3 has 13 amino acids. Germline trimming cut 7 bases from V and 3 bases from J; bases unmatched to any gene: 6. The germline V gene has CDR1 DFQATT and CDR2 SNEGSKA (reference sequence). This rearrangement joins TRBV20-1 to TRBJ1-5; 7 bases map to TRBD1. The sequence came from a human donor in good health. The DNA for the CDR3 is TGCAGTGACAGACAGGGAGACAATCAGCCCCAGCATTTT. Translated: CSDRQGDNQPQHF.